Sequencing of this TCR beta chain was carried out in a study of blood T cells in healthy people across ages. Findings and limits, study-wide: Greater diversity and more naive CD4+ cells were seen in long-lived donors than in aged donors.

V gave up 1 base and J gave up 5 bases, with 17 bases separating them. This CDR3 has 18 residues. The germline gives CDR1 KGHDR, CDR2 SFDVKD. Combining a sample-barcoded 5' primer with a J-beta primer mix, a second PCR ran for about 6 to 11 cycles. TCRdb redid the calling of the 5' RACE reads with MiXCR, one entry per CDR3 protein. Of about 590,000 distinct CDR3 sequences in the sample, less than 35% are singletons; the top ten hold approximately 15%. This clonotype was observed a handful of times. What it recognizes is unknown. This chain connects TRBV24-1 to TRBJ1-6; D gene ambiguous. The source is an elderly woman in good health. Sample: blood. The CDR3 spells CATSDFSSSGLHNSPLHF. The CDR3 DNA sequence: TGTGCCACCAGTGATTTTAGCTCGTCGGGGTTACATAATTCACCCCTCCACTTT.